A single sample is the source of the 2 T cell receptor beta chains below, sequenced in a study of blood T cell repertoires in COVID-19. TCRdb's copy holds only in-frame clones and misses some; the assay was immunoSEQ multiplex PCR. This sample carries just under 85,000 clones, around 83% of them seen once, and the ten largest clones take over 15%. Sequences were obtained from peripheral blood. Source of these receptors: an older woman with acute or convalescent COVID-19.

Here the CDR3 reads CATSRDYRGSNQPQHF. The DNA of the CDR3 is TGTGCCACCAGCAGAGATTACAGGGGGAGCAATCAGCCCCAGCATTTT. The J gene is TRBJ1-5, the V gene TRBV15; TRBD1 agrees at 8 bases. This CDR3 has 16 amino acids. Looked up from germline, CDR1 is LNHNV and CDR2 is YYDKDF (reference sequence). Trimming took 0 bases from V and 1 from J; bases not matched to a gene: 2.

The rearrangement uses TRBV5-4 and TRBJ1-2; TRBD1 matches at 11 bases. Germline V gene lookup returns CDR1 SGHNT and CDR2 YYREEE (reference sequence). J gave up 4 bases and V 5 bases, and 7 bases lay outside the gene matches. The CDR3 extends over 15 amino acids. The CDR3 DNA reads as TGTGCCAGCAGAGTTACCGGGACAGGGGGCTATGGCTACACCTTC. Its protein is CASRVTGTGGYGYTF.